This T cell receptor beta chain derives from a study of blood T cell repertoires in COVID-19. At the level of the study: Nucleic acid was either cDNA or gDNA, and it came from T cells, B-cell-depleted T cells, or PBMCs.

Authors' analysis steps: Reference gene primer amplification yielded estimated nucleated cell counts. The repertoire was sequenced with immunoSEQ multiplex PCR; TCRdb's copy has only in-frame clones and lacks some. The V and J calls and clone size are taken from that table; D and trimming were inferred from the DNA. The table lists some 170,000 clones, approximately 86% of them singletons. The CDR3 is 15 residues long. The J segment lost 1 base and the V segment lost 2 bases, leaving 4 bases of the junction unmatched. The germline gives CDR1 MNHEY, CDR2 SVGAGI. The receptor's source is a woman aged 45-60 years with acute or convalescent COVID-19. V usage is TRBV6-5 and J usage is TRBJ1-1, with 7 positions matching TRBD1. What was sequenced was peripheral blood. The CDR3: CASSYAGQRNTEAFF. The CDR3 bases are TGTGCCAGCAGTTACGCGGGACAGAGGAACACTGAAGCTTTCTTT.